One sample yielded the 23 T cell receptor beta chains listed below, sequenced in a study of CD8+CD57+ T cells in acquired aplastic anemia. Template material for TCR beta VDJ and CDR3 profiling consisted of genomic DNA. Each CDR3 protein is one row after TCRdb ran MiXCR on the reads. The sample yields around 250,000 distinct CDR3 sequences, around 82% seen once. For sequencing, patients were chosen who had shown expansion of CD8+CD57+ cells by flow cytometry. The sequenced sample consisted of sorted CD4+, CD8+, or CD8+CD57+ T cells (not recorded which) from PBMCs. Receptors originate from a human donor with aplastic anemia.

The chain recombines TRBV19 with TRBJ2-7; TRBD1 might be the D (5 bases). The CDR3 spans 14 residues. The ends were cut back, 4 bases at V and 2 bases at J, with 12 bases in the middle. Germline assignment: CDR1 LNHDA and CDR2 SQIVND (reference sequence). DNA of the CDR3: TGTGCCAGTAGTACCGGGCAGGGTACCTACGAGCAGTACTTC. Its translation is CASSTGQGTYEQYF.

This sequence joins TRBV5-6 and TRBJ1-5; a weak D match, TRBD1 (5 bases). Trimming stripped 0 bases from V and 4 bases from J, with 11 bases between. This CDR3 is 15 amino acids long. Germline CDR1 and CDR2: SGHDT and YYEEEE. The CDR3 DNA reads TGTGCCAGCAGCTTGGGCGGGGCGAGAAATCAGCCCCAGCATTTT. Translated, it gives CASSLGGARNQPQHF.

This clonotype was observed a handful of times. J is TRBJ2-1 and V is TRBV11-3; TRBD1 agrees at 7 bases. V lost 2 bases and J lost 8; bases outside the gene matches: 12. Germline values: CDR1 SGHNT, CDR2 YENEEA. This CDR3 has 16 residues. The CDR3 loop is CASSLPRGRGSDEQFF. CDR3 coding DNA: TGTGCCAGCAGCTTACCAAGGGGCAGGGGGAGCGATGAGCAGTTCTTC.

This clonotype came up once. This sequence joins TRBV7-8 and TRBJ1-5, with D tentatively TRBD1 (5 bases). The CDR3 extends over 15 amino acids. Germline lookup yields CDR1 SGHVS and CDR2 FQNEAQ. Trimming stripped 6 bases from V and 8 bases from J, with 20 bases between. CDR3 residues: CASSIEGVPTKPQHF. The CDR3 bases are TGTGCCAGCAGTATAGAAGGGGTTCCTACGAAGCCCCAGCATTTT.

This chain links TRBV20-1 with TRBJ1-2; TRBD1 is a possible D gene (5 bases). V was cut by 1 base and J by 8 bases, with 14 bases left in between. Germline V CDR1 and CDR2: DFQATT, SNEGSKA (reference sequence). This CDR3 is 13 amino acids long. DNA for the CDR3: TGCAGTGCTAGAGGTCTAAGGGGAGGGGGCTACACCTTC. This translates into CSARGLRGGGYTF.

Regarding this clonotype: This may come from a read error, since a much larger clone is one base off. V gene TRBV19 combines with J gene TRBJ2-7, with D maybe TRBD2 (6 bases). The CDR3 runs to 14 residues. Germline CDR1 reads LNHDA; CDR2 reads SQIVND (reference sequence). CDR3 bases: TGTGCCAGCAGTTTCACGGGGGAGGACTACGAGCAGCACTTC. Amino acid sequence: CASSFTGEDYEQHF.

This clonotype occurred once. The junction shows a germline mismatch at one end, possibly a read error. This chain uses TRBV9 with TRBJ2-3; D remains unclear. Germline V gene data show CDR1 as SGDLS and CDR2 as YYNGEE. The CDR3 extends over 13 amino acids. The DNA for the CDR3 is TGTGCCAGCAGCGAAGGGTCAGCTACGCCGCATTTTTTT. Amino acid sequence: CASSEGSATPHFF.

To note about this clonotype: An end of the junction does not agree with germline; a read error may underlie this. The genes are TRBV7-3 and TRBJ2-7; D is perhaps TRBD1 (6 bases). The CDR3 length is 12 residues. Germline CDR1 is SGHTA and CDR2 is FQGTGA. In DNA form, the CDR3 reads TGTGCCAGCTCAAGACAGGCCAACGCCGTTGAATTC. Translation gives CASSRQANAVEF.

Details on this clonotype: The final CDR3 position lacks the conserved phenylalanine or tryptophan, pointing to a likely read error. It is unclear where the CDR3 begins or ends on the DNA, so no DNA is shown, and the CDR3 is as TCRdb lists it. The rearrangement uses TRBV7-9 and TRBJ1-2. The CDR3 is 13 residues long, ends included. Per the germline V gene, CDR1 is SEHNR and CDR2 is FQNEAQ (reference sequence). Here the CDR3 reads CASSLVAARETQY.

The sample holds one count of this clonotype. No conserved phenylalanine or tryptophan is present at the end of the CDR3, so a read error is the likely explanation. Because the CDR3's place on the DNA is in doubt, the DNA is left out and the CDR3 is given as listed by TCRdb. This chain connects TRBV2 to TRBJ2-5; TRBD1 is the table's D call and was not checked against the DNA. The CDR3 length is 15 residues, termini included. Germline CDR1 reads SNHLY; CDR2 reads FYNNEI. CDR3 in amino acids: CASGDGGTDTQNYGP.

This clonotype was found a few times. V gene TRBV29-1 combines with J gene TRBJ2-3; 12 bases agree with TRBD1. This CDR3 region has 14 residues. Trimming cost V 6 bases and J 4 bases; bases outside gene matches: 5. In germline, CDR1 is SQVTM, CDR2 ANQGSEA. The CDR3 region has the DNA TGCAGCGTGGATGGGACAGGGGGCGCAGATACGCAGTATTTT. Translating gives CSVDGTGGADTQYF.

This clonotype was counted only a few times. This chain links TRBV24-1 with TRBJ2-1; unclear D gene. Germline V gene data show CDR1 as KGHDR and CDR2 as SFDVKD. This CDR3 contains 13 residues. V shed 3 bases and J shed 4 bases, with 6 bases lying between them. The CDR3 is CATSDGWYNEQFF. The CDR3 DNA sequence: TGTGCCACCAGTGATGGGTGGTACAATGAGCAGTTCTTC.

This clonotype has only one observation. V is TRBV7-2 and J is TRBJ2-3; 7 nucleotides agree with TRBD2. Germline V lookup: CDR1 SGHTA, CDR2 FQGNSA. The CDR3 has 13 residues. The V segment lost 8 bases and the J segment 10 bases; nucleotides outside the gene matches: 12. The CDR3 is CASGVAGAAAQYF. The CDR3 DNA sequence: TGTGCCAGCGGGGTAGCGGGCGCAGCTGCGCAGTATTTT. The full variable domain, completed using reference TRBV7-2 and TRBJ2-3, is GAGVSQSPSNKVTEKGKDVELRCDPISGHTALYWYRQSLGQGLEFLIYFQGNSAPDKSGLPSDRFSAERTGGSVSTLTIQRTQQEDSAVYLCASGVAGAAAQYFGPGTRLTVL.

The chain carries TRBV7-9 and TRBJ2-2; D is possibly TRBD2 (6 bases). The CDR3 contains 16 residues. Trimming pared 6 bases from V and 11 bases from J, leaving 25 bases between. Germline V gene sequence: CDR1 SEHNR, CDR2 FQNEAQ (reference sequence). The CDR3 region has the DNA TGTGCCAGCAGTTTGGAAAGAAGCCGGGGGAGCGATGAGCTGTTTTTT. The encoded protein is CASSLERSRGSDELFF.

In this sample, this clonotype turned up a few times. A clone one base away is much larger, so this may be a read error. V gene TRBV27 combines with J gene TRBJ2-5; tentatively, D is TRBD2 (6 bases). Per the germline V gene, CDR1 is MNHEY and CDR2 is SMNVEV (reference sequence). This CDR3 has 16 residues. The CDR3 nucleotides read TGTACCAGCAGCGGGTTCAGGGAGACGTACCAAGAGACCCAGTACTTC. The encoded protein is CTSSGFRETYQETQYF.

The table lists this clonotype with a few counts. The chain carries TRBV9 and TRBJ2-3, with 8 bases fitting TRBD1. V dropped 4 bases and J dropped 12; count of bases not matched to a gene: 13. This CDR3 is 14 amino acids long. CDR1 SGDLS and CDR2 YYNGEE come from the germline V gene. Here the CDR3 DNA reads TGTGCCAGCAGCTTGGGGGGCGGACAGGGTACACAGTATTTT. It codes for CASSLGGGQGTQYF.

A note on this clonotype: The germline gene is not matched at one end of the junction; a read error may be the cause. The rearrangement uses TRBV9 and TRBJ2-3; no reliable D call. Germline V gene sequence: CDR1 SGDLS, CDR2 YYNGEE. CDR3 length: 13 residues. The DNA for the CDR3 is TGTGCCAGCAGCGACAGTTCCCGCGGCAACCACTACTTT. Translating it yields CASSDSSRGNHYF.

V gene TRBV9 combines with J gene TRBJ1-5, with a weak D call TRBD1 (5 bases). The CDR3 has 15 amino acids. The germline CDR1 and CDR2 sequences are SGDLS and YYNGEE. V gave up 0 bases and J gave up 13 bases, with 20 bases separating them. The CDR3 region is CASSVGDQSTHTQHF. CDR3 in DNA: TGTGCCAGCAGCGTAGGGGACCAGAGCACACATACGCAGCATTTT.

As regards this clonotype: Lacking the conserved final phenylalanine or tryptophan, this CDR3 likely reflects a read error. The limits of the CDR3 on the DNA are not certain, so only TCRdb's listed CDR3 is given. The gene calls are TRBV9 and TRBJ2-3; the D call of TRBD2 is as the table states it, not checked on the DNA. CDR1 and CDR2 (germline): SGDLS, YYNGEE. A total of 13 residues make up the CDR3, ends included. CDR3 sequence: CASSVEDYALVNI.

A note on this clonotype: The junction differs from germline at one of its ends, possibly a read error. The chain combines TRBV7-8 with TRBJ2-5, with D possibly matching TRBD2 (6 bases). This CDR3 contains 14 residues. Germline assignment: CDR1 SGHVS and CDR2 FQNEAQ. CDR3 coding DNA: TGTGCCAGCAGCCCCGGGAGAGGGGAACACACAGATACCTTC. Protein product: CASSPGRGEHTDTF. Full variable domain (missing parts from reference TRBV7-8 and TRBJ2-5): GAGVSQSPRYKVAKRGQDVALRCDPISGHVSLFWYQQALGQGPEFLTYFQNEAQLDKSGLPSDRFFAERPEGSVSTLKIQRTQQEDSAVYLCASSPGRGEHTDTFGPGTRLLVL.

The J gene is TRBJ1-5, the V gene TRBV5-6, with no clear D. CDR1 is SGHDT, CDR2 YYEEEE, per germline. The V end was cut by 0 bases, the J end by 1 base, with 8 bases between. CDR3 length: 15 residues. CDR3 region: CASSLGEVSNQPQHF. The CDR3 bases are TGTGCCAGCAGCTTGGGGGAGGTAAGCAATCAGCCCCAGCATTTT.

The chain employs TRBV5-5 and TRBJ1-1, with a weak D call TRBD1 (5 bases). Trimming left V 3 bases short and J 1 base short, with 13 bases between. CDR3 length: 15 residues. Germline CDR1 and CDR2: SGHKS and YYEKEE (reference sequence). The CDR3: CASSSEQAGNTEAFF. For the CDR3, the DNA is TGTGCCAGCAGCTCCGAACAGGCAGGGAACACTGAAGCTTTCTTT.

A remark on this clonotype: Compared with germline, one end of the junction differs, possibly owing to a read error. The rearrangement joins TRBV2 to TRBJ2-1; possible D gene TRBD1, 6 bases. Germline CDR1 reads SNHLY; CDR2 reads FYNNEI. The CDR3 is 13 residues long. The CDR3, as DNA: TGTGCCAGCGGCGATGGGGGCACAGATACGCGGTCTTTT. Its protein product is CASGDGGTDTRSF.